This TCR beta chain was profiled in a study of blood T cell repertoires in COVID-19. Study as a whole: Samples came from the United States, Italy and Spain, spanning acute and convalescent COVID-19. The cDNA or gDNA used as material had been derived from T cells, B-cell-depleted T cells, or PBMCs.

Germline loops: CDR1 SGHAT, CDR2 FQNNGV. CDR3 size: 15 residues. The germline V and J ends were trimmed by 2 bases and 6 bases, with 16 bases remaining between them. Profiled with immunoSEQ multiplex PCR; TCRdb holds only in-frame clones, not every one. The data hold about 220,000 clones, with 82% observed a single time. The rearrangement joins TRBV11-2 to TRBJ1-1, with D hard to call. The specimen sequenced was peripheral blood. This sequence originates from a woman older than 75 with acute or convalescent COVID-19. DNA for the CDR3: TGTGCCAGCAGCTTAAATCCGGGAGGAGGTGCTGAAGCTTTCTTT. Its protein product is CASSLNPGGGAEAFF.